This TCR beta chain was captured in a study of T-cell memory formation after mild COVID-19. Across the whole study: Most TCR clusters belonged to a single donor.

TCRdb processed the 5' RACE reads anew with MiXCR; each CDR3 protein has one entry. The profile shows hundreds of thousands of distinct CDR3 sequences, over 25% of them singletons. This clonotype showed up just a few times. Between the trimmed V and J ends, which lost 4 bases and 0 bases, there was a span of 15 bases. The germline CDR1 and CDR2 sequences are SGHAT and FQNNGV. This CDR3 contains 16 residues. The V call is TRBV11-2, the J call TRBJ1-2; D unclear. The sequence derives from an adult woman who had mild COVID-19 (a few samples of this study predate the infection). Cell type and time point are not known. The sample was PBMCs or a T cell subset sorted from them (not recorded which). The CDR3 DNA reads TGTGCCAGCAGCTCCGATAGCCGGATAACTAACTATGGCTACACCTTC. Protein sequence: CASSSDSRITNYGYTF.